Below, 9 T cell receptor beta chains from the same sample are listed, as sequenced in a study of CD8 T cells in Susac syndrome. It was with random hexamers that about 0.45 to 1 ug RNA was reverse transcribed. TCRdb reprocessed the immunoSEQ multiplex PCR reads with MiXCR, giving one entry per CDR3 protein. Of approximately 190,000 distinct CDR3 sequences in the sample, approximately 95% were seen once. Sequencing was carried out using CD4+ T cells from PBMCs. The receptor source for this set is a human donor with Susac syndrome.

The V and J genes are TRBV2 and TRBJ2-1, with D perhaps matching TRBD2 (5 bases). Germline lookup yields CDR1 SNHLY and CDR2 FYNNEI. Trimming stripped 7 bases from V and 12 bases from J, with 16 bases between. The CDR3 contains 12 residues. The CDR3 reads CASTLGREWQFF. The CDR3 bases are TGTGCCAGCACTCTGGGGAGAGAGTGGCAGTTCTTC.

This clonotype was recorded only once. V gene TRBV25-1 combines with J gene TRBJ2-3, with a weak D call TRBD2 (6 bases). CDR1 MGHDK and CDR2 SYGVNS come from the germline V gene. This CDR3 has 12 amino acids. Trimming removed 7 bases from V and 8 bases from J, with 13 bases in between. The CDR3 region is CASNRGGVTQYF. CDR3 nucleotide sequence: TGTGCCAGCAATAGGGGCGGGGTTACGCAGTATTTT.

The chain uses TRBV9 and TRBJ2-3; 9 positions match TRBD2. The CDR3 extends over 15 amino acids. Germline V CDR1 and CDR2: SGDLS, YYNGEE. The junction had 8 bases not matched to a gene; V was cut back by 4 bases and J by 5 bases. The CDR3 DNA reads as TGTGCCAGCAGCCTTCGGAGTAGCGGGGGAGATACGCAGTATTTT. Translation: CASSLRSSGGDTQYF.

The CDR3 loop reads CASSPLLPPDTQYF. In nucleotides, the CDR3 is TGTGCCAGCAGCCCCCTCCTACCTCCGGATACGCAGTATTTT. This chain links TRBV14 with TRBJ2-3, with D unresolved. With 4 bases removed from V and 6 bases from J, the gap between germline ends came to 14 bases. CDR1 is SGHDN and CDR2 is FVKESK in the germline V gene. CDR3 length: 14 residues.

This clonotype has a single count. V is TRBV10-3 and J is TRBJ2-7; 7 bases match TRBD1. The V gene end was trimmed by 11 bases and the J gene end by 5 bases; junction bases not matched to a gene: 15. The CDR3 covers 14 residues. Germline values: CDR1 ENHRY, CDR2 SYGVKD. The CDR3 spells CASGKGTDQDEQYF. For the CDR3, the DNA is TGTGCCTCGGGGAAGGGGACAGACCAAGACGAGCAGTACTTC.

In this sample, this clonotype turned up once. The rearrangement uses TRBV30 and TRBJ1-1, with 7 bases identical to TRBD1. The germline gives CDR1 GTSNPN, CDR2 SVGIG (reference sequence). This CDR3 contains 18 residues. With V trimmed by 4 bases and J by 0 bases, 17 bases remained unmatched. In DNA form, the CDR3 reads TGTGCCTGGAACCCTGCTAGACAGGGAGTGGTAGTGAACACTGAAGCTTTCTTT. As protein: CAWNPARQGVVVNTEAFF.

The V call is TRBV12-3 or TRBV12-4, the J call TRBJ2-2; 8 nucleotides line up with TRBD1. The CDR3 covers 14 residues. V was clipped by 8 bases and J by 2 bases; unmatched bases: 4. The CDR3 DNA reads TGTGCCAGCCGACAGGGGTCCAACACCGGGGAGCTGTTTTTT. Its translation: CASRQGSNTGELFF.

V and J are TRBV12-3 or TRBV12-4 and TRBJ2-1, with 7 nucleotides matching TRBD2. The CDR3 has 16 amino acids. The trim removed 4 bases at V and 6 bases at J, leaving 12 bases unmatched. The CDR3 bases are TGTGCCAGCAGTTCCCCCGCCCGGGGACTACCCAATGAGCAGTTCTTC. It specifies CASSSPARGLPNEQFF.

The J gene is TRBJ2-2, the V gene TRBV5-1; weak D call: TRBD1 (5 bases). Trimming stripped 5 bases from V and 0 bases from J, with 14 bases between. Germline values: CDR1 SGHRS, CDR2 YFSETQ. The CDR3 sequence is 16 residues long. CDR3 nucleotides: TGCGCCAGCAGACTAAACCCAGGGTCGAACACCGGGGAGCTGTTTTTT. It encodes CASRLNPGSNTGELFF. Looking up the rest from reference TRBV5-1 and TRBJ2-2 gives the full variable domain: KAGVTQTPRYLIKTRGQQVTLSCSPISGHRSVSWYQQTPGQGLQFLFEYFSETQRNKGNFPGRFSGRQFSNSRSEMNVSTLELGDSALYLCASRLNPGSNTGELFFGEGSRLTVL.